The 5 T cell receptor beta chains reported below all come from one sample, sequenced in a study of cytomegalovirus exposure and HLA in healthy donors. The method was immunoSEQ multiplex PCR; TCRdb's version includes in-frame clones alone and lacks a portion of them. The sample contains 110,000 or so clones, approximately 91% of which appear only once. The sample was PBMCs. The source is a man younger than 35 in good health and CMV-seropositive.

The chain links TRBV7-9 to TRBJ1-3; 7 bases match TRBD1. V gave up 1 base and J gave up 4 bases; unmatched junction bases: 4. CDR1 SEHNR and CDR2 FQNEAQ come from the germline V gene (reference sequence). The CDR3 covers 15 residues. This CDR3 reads CASSLEGGSGNTIYF. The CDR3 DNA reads TGTGCCAGCAGCTTAGAAGGGGGCTCAGGAAACACCATATATTTT.

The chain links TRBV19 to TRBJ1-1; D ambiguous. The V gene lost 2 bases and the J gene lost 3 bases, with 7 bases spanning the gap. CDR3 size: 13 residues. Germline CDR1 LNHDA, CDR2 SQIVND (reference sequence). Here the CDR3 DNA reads TGTGCCAGTAGTATATCTCGAGACACTGAAGCTTTCTTT. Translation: CASSISRDTEAFF. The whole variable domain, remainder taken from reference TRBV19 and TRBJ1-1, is DGGITQSPKYLFRKEGQNVTLSCEQNLNHDAMYWYRQDPGQGLRLIYYSQIVNDFQKGDIAEGYSVSREKKESFPLTVTSAQKNPTAFYLCASSISRDTEAFFGQGTRLTVV.

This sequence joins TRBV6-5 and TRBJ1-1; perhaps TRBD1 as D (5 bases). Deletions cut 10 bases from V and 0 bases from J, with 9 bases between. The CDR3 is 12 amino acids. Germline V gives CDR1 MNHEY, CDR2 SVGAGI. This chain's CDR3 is CATRQLNTEAFF. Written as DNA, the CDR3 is TGTGCCACGAGACAGCTGAACACTGAAGCTTTCTTT.

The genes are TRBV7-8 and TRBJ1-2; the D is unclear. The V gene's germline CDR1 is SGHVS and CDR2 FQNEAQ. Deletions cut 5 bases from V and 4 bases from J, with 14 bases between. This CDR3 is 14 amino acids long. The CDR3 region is CASSRGVGTYGYTF. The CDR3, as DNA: TGTGCCAGCAGCCGAGGAGTTGGCACCTATGGCTACACCTTC.

The CDR3 reads CASSSSGYEQYF. The CDR3 bases are TGTGCCAGCAGTTCTAGCGGCTACGAGCAGTACTTC. The gene calls are TRBV6-1 and TRBJ2-7, with 7 bases lining up with TRBD2. CDR1 is MNHNS, CDR2 SASEGT, per germline. The CDR3 runs 12 residues. With V trimmed by 5 bases and J by 3 bases, 1 base remained unmatched.